The 25 T cell receptor beta chains reported below all come from one sample, sequenced in a study of blood T cells in healthy people across ages (dated by TCRdb to 2014 to 2015). The library was made by 5' RACE. Sequencing used an Illumina HiSeq 2500. A second about 7 to 11 cycle PCR used a sample-barcoded 5' primer and a J-beta primer mix. TCRdb redid the processing of the public reads, applying fastp at Q25 and MiXCR, and retained in-frame beta chains. Duplicate CDR3 protein sequences are folded into a single record with the most common DNA and genes. The sample table holds over a million distinct CDR3 sequences, of which roughly 43% were seen once. The ten largest clones take up about 4.1% of the sample. Sequenced material: blood. The receptors were gathered from a woman younger than 35 in good health.

The chain employs TRBV29-1 and TRBJ2-5, with D maybe TRBD2 (5 bases). Trimming took off 5 bases at V and 0 bases at J, with 7 bases between the two ends. Per germline, CDR1 SQVTM and CDR2 ANQGSEA. This CDR3 spans 12 amino acids. The CDR3 DNA follows: TGCAGCGTTACGAGGGACCAAGAGACCCAGTACTTC. Translated, it gives CSVTRDQETQYF.

This clonotype turned up a few times. This chain links TRBV6-4 with TRBJ2-7, with a weak D call TRBD2 (6 bases). The length of the CDR3 is 16 residues. From germline, CDR1 is MRHNA and CDR2 SNTAGT. V shed 7 bases and J shed 0 bases, with 19 bases lying between them. CDR3 nucleotides: TGTGCCAGCACCTCACCACGCGGGGATTCCTCCTACGAGCAGTACTTC. It encodes CASTSPRGDSSYEQYF.

This clonotype was observed a few times. The chain recombines TRBV9 with TRBJ2-3, with TRBD2 as a possible D gene (5 bases). Germline CDR1 and CDR2: SGDLS and YYNGEE. The V gene lost 2 bases and the J gene lost 5 bases, with 21 bases spanning the gap. The CDR3 has 17 residues. CDR3 sequence reads: CASSVGALAPSVDTQYF. The DNA of the CDR3 is TGTGCCAGCAGCGTGGGCGCGCTAGCCCCGAGTGTAGATACGCAGTATTTT.

The J gene is TRBJ2-1, the V gene TRBV11-2; TRBD2 is a possible D gene (6 bases). V was pared by 2 bases and J by 4 bases, with 15 bases between. The CDR3 is 16 residues long. The V gene's germline CDR1 is SGHAT and CDR2 FQNNGV. CDR3 DNA sequence: TGTGCCAGCAGCTTAAGGGGCGGAGGGCCTTACAATGAGCAGTTCTTC. Protein: CASSLRGGGPYNEQFF.

This chain connects TRBV7-2 to TRBJ1-2, with D uncertain. The germline gives CDR1 SGHTA, CDR2 FQGNSA. Trimming cost V 4 bases and J 4 bases, with 10 bases left between them. The CDR3 totals 13 residues. CDR3 coding DNA: TGTGCCAGCAGCTCAGTACAGTCCTATGGCTACACCTTC. Encoded protein: CASSSVQSYGYTF.

V usage is TRBV30 and J usage is TRBJ2-5; D ambiguous. V was shortened by 6 bases and J by 11 bases, with 31 bases between the two germline ends. The CDR3 runs 16 residues. From germline, CDR1 is GTSNPN and CDR2 SVGIG (reference sequence). The CDR3 sequence is CACPIDGGWNYNEQYF. In DNA, the CDR3 is TGTGCCTGCCCCATAGACGGCGGATGGAATTACAATGAGCAGTACTTC.

The V and J genes are TRBV5-1 and TRBJ2-1; no definite D call. The CDR3 has 13 residues. Trimming took 0 bases from V and 6 from J, leaving 7 bases between them. CDR1 is SGHRS, CDR2 YFSETQ, per germline. CDR3 DNA: TGCGCCAGCAGCTTGGGTGAAGGCAATGAGCAGTTCTTC. The encoded protein is CASSLGEGNEQFF. Looking up the rest from reference TRBV5-1 and TRBJ2-1 gives the full variable domain: KAGVTQTPRYLIKTRGQQVTLSCSPISGHRSVSWYQQTPGQGLQFLFEYFSETQRNKGNFPGRFSGRQFSNSRSEMNVSTLELGDSALYLCASSLGEGNEQFFGPGTRLTVL.

This clonotype was detected ten times or more. This chain connects TRBV4-1 to TRBJ2-7, with D possibly TRBD1 on 6 matching bases. V was pared by 2 bases and J by 2 bases, with 10 bases between. Germline V CDR1 and CDR2: MGHRA, YSYEKL. This CDR3 spans 14 amino acids. The CDR3 reads CASSQTRGTYEQYF. In DNA form, the CDR3 reads TGCGCCAGCAGCCAAACCAGGGGAACCTACGAGCAGTACTTC.

This clonotype was recorded a few times. The V call is TRBV6-6, the J call TRBJ2-5, with D maybe TRBD1 (6 bases). V lost 6 bases and J 4 bases, leaving 21 bases between the germline ends. This CDR3 spans 16 amino acids. Germline CDR1 reads MNHNY; CDR2 reads SVGAGI (reference sequence). The CDR3 DNA follows: TGTGCCAGCAGCAGACGGGACACTACTCGGCGAGAGACCCAGTACTTC. Its translation: CASSRRDTTRRETQYF.

The rearrangement joins TRBV20-1 to TRBJ2-7; 9 bases fit TRBD1. Trimming removed 6 bases from V and 3 bases from J; junction bases left unmatched: 9. Per the germline V gene, CDR1 is DFQATT and CDR2 is SNEGSKA (reference sequence). The length of the CDR3 is 14 residues. CDR3 sequence: CSAVTGGHGYEQYF. In DNA form, the CDR3 reads TGCAGTGCCGTCACAGGGGGCCATGGCTACGAGCAGTACTTC.

On this clonotype: A junction boundary mismatches the germline segment, possibly from a read error. This chain joins TRBV10-3 and TRBJ2-1, with TRBD2 matching over 8 bases. The CDR3 runs 16 residues. Germline loops: CDR1 ENHRY, CDR2 SYGVKD. This CDR3 reads CAIGEIASGSGSEQFF. The DNA for the CDR3 is TGTGCCATCGGTGAGATCGCCAGCGGGAGCGGAAGTGAGCAGTTCTTC.

This clonotype has only a few counts. The chain employs TRBV7-2 and TRBJ1-5; D is unresolved. CDR3 size: 14 residues. The ends were cut back, 1 base at V and 3 bases at J, with 7 bases in the middle. CDR1 and CDR2 (germline): SGHTA, FQGNSA. In DNA, the CDR3 is TGTGCCAGCAGCTTAGTAAGCGACAATCAGCCCCAGCATTTT. It yields the protein CASSLVSDNQPQHF. Drawing the rest from reference TRBV7-2 and TRBJ1-5, the complete variable domain is GAGVSQSPSNKVTEKGKDVELRCDPISGHTALYWYRQSLGQGLEFLIYFQGNSAPDKSGLPSDRFSAERTGGSVSTLTIQRTQQEDSAVYLCASSLVSDNQPQHFGDGTRLSIL.

The rearrangement links TRBV7-9 to TRBJ2-1, with D tentatively TRBD2 (6 bases). In germline, CDR1 is SEHNR, CDR2 FQNEAQ (reference sequence). V lost 5 bases to trimming and J lost 9 bases, with 17 bases between them. The CDR3 is made up of 14 amino acids. The DNA for the CDR3 is TGTGCCAGCAGCATCTGGACTACCACGGCTGAGCAGTTCTTC. Translation gives CASSIWTTTAEQFF.

The chain carries TRBV28 and TRBJ2-7; TRBD1 agrees at 8 bases. This CDR3 has 15 residues. V dropped 5 bases and J dropped 4; count of bases not matched to a gene: 10. Germline-derived CDR1 and CDR2 are MDHEN and SYDVKM. CDR3 sequence reads: CASSTPGQAVYEQYF. Written as DNA, the CDR3 is TGTGCCAGCAGTACACCGGGACAGGCAGTTTACGAGCAGTACTTC.

This clonotype was seen more than once but under ten times. The chain carries TRBV12-3 or TRBV12-4 and TRBJ1-2; D is unresolved. Trimming stripped 4 bases from V and 2 bases from J, with 14 bases between. The CDR3 runs to 15 residues. The CDR3 is CASSSPGVGNYGYTF. CDR3 nucleotides: TGTGCCAGCAGTTCCCCGGGTGTAGGGAACTATGGCTACACCTTC.

A few counts support this clonotype. This chain uses TRBV6-6 with TRBJ2-2, with 11 bases fitting TRBD2. V trimming: 6 bases; J trimming: 6 bases; junction bases outside the gene matches: 6. CDR3 length equals 15 residues. Per germline, CDR1 MNHNY and CDR2 SVGAGI (reference sequence). The CDR3 region has the DNA TGTGCCAGCAGAGTTAGCGGGAGGGCCGCCGGGGAGCTGTTTTTT. Encoded protein: CASRVSGRAAGELFF.

Concerning this clonotype itself: A junction end diverges from the germline sequence, so it may reflect a read error. The gene calls are TRBV3-1 and TRBJ2-1; D may be TRBD1 (5 bases). From germline, CDR1 is LGHDT and CDR2 YNNKEL (reference sequence). This CDR3 is built from 15 residues. The CDR3 loop reads CASKGEGWGYHEQFF. In DNA, the CDR3 is TGTGCCAGCAAAGGTGAAGGGTGGGGCTACCATGAGCAGTTCTTC.

This clonotype was counted a few times. The genes are TRBV20-1 and TRBJ2-3; 7 bases are a match to TRBD1. The V segment lost 0 bases and the J segment 1 base; nucleotides outside the gene matches: 7. Germline loops: CDR1 DFQATT, CDR2 SNEGSKA (reference sequence). This CDR3 spans 16 amino acids. CDR3 nucleotides: TGCAGTGCTAGAGATGTGGGACAGAGGGGCACAGATACGCAGTATTTT. Protein: CSARDVGQRGTDTQYF.

This clonotype was picked up a small number of times. The chain joins TRBV4-1 to TRBJ2-2; D is undetermined. The CDR3 extends over 14 amino acids. The V and J ends lost 4 bases and 5 bases respectively, with 11 bases between them. The germline V gene encodes CDR1 MGHRA and CDR2 YSYEKL. CDR3 protein: CASSPILETGELFF. For the CDR3, the DNA is TGCGCCAGCAGCCCCATCCTGGAGACCGGGGAGCTGTTTTTT.

This clonotype was recorded a few times. One end of the junction is discordant with germline, which a read error may explain. The rearrangement uses TRBV20-1 and TRBJ1-5, with TRBD1 matching over 7 bases. The CDR3 runs 13 residues. Germline CDR1 and CDR2: DFQATT and SNEGSKA (reference sequence). The CDR3 DNA follows: TGCAGTGCAAGCCAGGGACAGCGGCAGCCTCAGCATTTT. It yields the protein CSASQGQRQPQHF.

This clonotype was seen a handful of times. As DNA, the CDR3 is TGCGCCAGCAGCCAAGACTTGTCAGGGGGCTCTGGAAACACCATATATTTT. Translation: CASSQDLSGGSGNTIYF. The rearrangement links TRBV4-3 to TRBJ1-3; 7 bases fit TRBD1. Losses at the gene ends were 0 bases for V and 0 bases for J; bases not matched to a gene: 5. Germline CDR1 and CDR2: LGHNA and YSLEER. The CDR3 is 17 amino acids.

V gene TRBV7-2 combines with J gene TRBJ2-4, with D uncertain. The germline gives CDR1 SGHTA, CDR2 FQGNSA. This CDR3 is built from 12 residues. V lost 3 bases, J lost 14 bases, and 14 bases lay in between. The CDR3 DNA reads as TGTGCCAGCAGCTTCTGGAACGACTTGAAGTACTTC. Its translation: CASSFWNDLKYF.

This clonotype was counted many times. The V and J genes are TRBV29-1 and TRBJ2-3; 9 positions match TRBD2. The CDR3 is made up of 14 amino acids. Germline CDR1 is SQVTM and CDR2 is ANQGSEA. The J segment lost 5 bases and the V segment lost 2 bases, leaving 5 bases of the junction unmatched. CDR3 protein: CSVEPSGVRDTQYF. The CDR3 DNA is TGCAGCGTTGAACCTAGCGGGGTGAGAGATACGCAGTATTTT.

This clonotype was counted ten times or more. The V call is TRBV7-9, the J call TRBJ2-7; D possibly corresponds to TRBD1 (6 bases). V dropped 6 bases and J dropped 2 bases, with 8 bases sitting between them. The CDR3 is 12 amino acids. The germline CDR1 and CDR2 sequences are SEHNR and FQNEAQ (reference sequence). CDR3 sequence reads: CASSSGAYEQYF. The DNA of the CDR3 is TGTGCCAGCAGTTCAGGGGCCTACGAGCAGTACTTC.

As regards this clonotype: One end of the junction is discordant with germline, which a read error may explain. The chain combines TRBV29-1 with TRBJ2-3; D ambiguous. Per the germline V gene, CDR1 is SQVTM and CDR2 is ANQGSEA. CDR3 size: 13 residues. This CDR3 is CSVVVSTTDTRYF. CDR3 nucleotides: TGCAGCGTTGTGGTCAGTACCACAGATACGCGGTATTTT.